This T cell receptor (beta chain) is from a study of T cell responses to AZD1222 COVID-19 vaccine. Profiling relied on immunoSEQ multiplex PCR, and the TCRdb table lists in-frame clones only, not all of them. The profile shows 100,000 to 150,000 clones, 89% of them singletons. Germline V lookup: CDR1 MGHRA, CDR2 YSYEKL. The J segment lost 0 bases and the V segment lost 0 bases, leaving 9 bases of the junction unmatched. The CDR3 has 19 amino acids. Study-wide findings and caveats: The span of vaccine-associated CD4 TCRs extended across spike, with dominance at 160-218 and 743-854. Females made up more of the donors, who were largely white British, and clonal diversity may have come out too low.

Concerning this clone: Its antigen is unidentified.

The specimen was peripheral blood, collected on day 0 of AZD1222 vaccination. The V and J genes are TRBV4-1 and TRBJ2-7; TRBD2 agrees at 12 bases. The clonotype was recovered from an adult in good health. CDR3 protein: CASSQDSLAGGSFSYEQYF. The CDR3 DNA reads as TGCGCCAGCAGCCAAGATAGTCTAGCGGGGGGGAGTTTCTCCTACGAGCAGTACTTC.